Presented here are 5 T cell receptor beta chains from one specimen sequenced in a study of monozygotic twins with inflammatory bowel disease. TCRdb reprocessed the 5' RACE reads; each CDR3 protein has one entry and no DNA is given. The listing records approximately 400,000 distinct CDR3 sequences. Material for sequencing was blood. All receptors derive from a human donor with ulcerative colitis or Crohn's disease, or a healthy co-twin of an affected twin (not recorded which).

This chain uses TRBV7-9 with TRBJ2-2; TCRdb selects TRBD1, and the lack of DNA leaves this call unchecked. This CDR3 contains 15 residues. CDR1 is SEHNR, CDR2 FQNEAQ, per germline (reference sequence). CDR3 residues: CASSVRTVNTGELFF.

The genes are TRBV7-7 and TRBJ2-3; TCRdb proposes TRBD1, but this gene call is untestable without DNA. Germline V gene data show CDR1 as SSHAT and CDR2 as FNYEAQ (reference sequence). This CDR3 is 15 amino acids long. CDR3 in amino acids: CASSSSGTGTDTQYF.

The V call is TRBV5-1, the J call TRBJ2-7; the TCRdb call, TRBD1, lacks DNA for checking. CDR3 size: 14 residues. Germline CDR1 SGHRS, CDR2 YFSETQ. CDR3 loop: CASSYRDNSYEQYF.

The J gene is TRBJ2-3, the V gene TRBV10-3; TCRdb calls TRBD1, which cannot be checked without DNA. The CDR3 length is 15 residues. Per germline, CDR1 ENHRY and CDR2 SYGVKD. CDR3 amino acids: CAISETLLGAGKQYF.

The chain joins TRBV4-1 to TRBJ2-3; absent DNA, TCRdb's TRBD2 call cannot be checked. The V gene's germline CDR1 is MGHRA and CDR2 YSYEKL. There are 21 residues in the CDR3. The CDR3 here is CASSPRSLLAGGGTHTDTQYF.